Below are 4 T cell receptor beta chains sequenced from a single sample in a study of STAT3 mutations in large granular lymphocyte leukemia. Notes on the study in general: Every T-LGLL patient had at least one immunodominant TCRbeta clonotype.

No cognate antigen is known for these TCRs. Produced via immunoSEQ multiplex PCR; TCRdb's table is partial and in-frame only. The sample shows approximately 30,000 clones, 65% to 80% of them seen only once. Material: peripheral blood mononuclear cells. The origin of the receptors is a woman in her fifties or sixties with T-cell large granular lymphocyte leukemia. Some clones in this sample may be carry-over from other donors' samples.

J is TRBJ2-7 and V is TRBV13, with a possible D match to TRBD1 (7 bases). The CDR3 spans 15 residues. Deletions cut 5 bases from V and 2 bases from J, with 16 bases between. The germline CDR1 and CDR2 sequences are PRHDT and FYEKMQ (reference sequence). The CDR3 region is CASSGGTAEPYEQYF. CDR3 nucleotide sequence: TGTGCCAGCAGCGGCGGGACAGCAGAACCCTACGAGCAGTACTTC.

V is TRBV1 and J is TRBJ1-4. TRBV1 is tagged as a pseudogene. The length of the CDR3 is 16 residues. In nucleotides, the CDR3 is TGCACCAGCAGCCTGCGGGGACGGACAACTAATGAAAAACTGTTTTTT. Its translation is CTSSLRGRTTNEKLFF.

This clone was picked up one time. As DNA, the CDR3 is TGTGCCAGCAGCCAACCCGAGAGGTTGCGGACTGAAGCTTTCTTT. This gives the protein CASSQPERLRTEAFF. V is TRBV5-4 and J is TRBJ1-1; no clear D. The V end was cut by 4 bases, the J end by 5 bases, with 18 bases between. Germline lookup yields CDR1 SGHNT and CDR2 YYREEE (reference sequence). The length of the CDR3 is 15 residues.

This clone came up once. The chain carries TRBV7-2 and TRBJ1-2; TRBD1 matches 9 bases. This CDR3 is 15 amino acids long. Trimming took 1 base from V and 7 from J; bases not matched to a gene: 7. Per the germline V gene, CDR1 is SGHTA and CDR2 is FQGNSA. DNA for the CDR3: TGTGCCAGCAGCTTAGTCCCCACAGGGGGCCGTGGCTACACCTTC. Its protein is CASSLVPTGGRGYTF.